These 18 T cell receptor beta chains were all obtained from the same sample, sequenced in a study of T cell responses to AZD1222 COVID-19 vaccine. The data were produced by immunoSEQ multiplex PCR, yet TCRdb's version contains in-frame clones alone and is incomplete. The sample has 120,000 or so clones, approximately 88% seen once. Sample: peripheral blood, taken on day 0 of AZD1222 vaccination. The source of these receptors is an adult in good health.

The chain's CDR3 is CASSPGTGSYEQYF. The CDR3 DNA sequence: TGTGCCAGCAGCCCGGGGACAGGGTCCTACGAGCAGTACTTC. This sequence joins TRBV7-8 and TRBJ2-7; 9 bases fit TRBD1. The germline CDR1 and CDR2 sequences are SGHVS and FQNEAQ. The CDR3 spans 14 residues. V gave up 5 bases and J gave up 1 base; unmatched junction bases: 3.

The rearrangement uses TRBV4-3 and TRBJ1-3; perhaps TRBD1 as D (6 bases). CDR1 is LGHNA and CDR2 is YSLEER in the germline V gene. Trimming removed 6 bases from V and 2 bases from J, with 14 bases in between. CDR3 length equals 15 residues. The DNA of the CDR3 is TGCGCCAGCAGTTTCTACAGGGACCCTGGAAACACCATATATTTT. Translation gives CASSFYRDPGNTIYF.

The chain recombines TRBV12-3 or TRBV12-4 with TRBJ1-2, with D tentatively TRBD1 (5 bases). V lost 4 bases to trimming and J lost 2 bases, with 5 bases between them. CDR3 size: 12 residues. The DNA of the CDR3 is TGTGCCAGCAGTTCAGGGAACTATGGCTACACCTTC. It encodes CASSSGNYGYTF.

This chain's CDR3 is CASSRVQETQYF. The CDR3 DNA reads TGTGCCAGCTCCCGGGTCCAAGAGACCCAGTACTTC. The chain has TRBV12-3 or TRBV12-4 and TRBJ2-5; D remains ambiguous. The ends were cut back, 8 bases at V and 1 base at J, with 8 bases in the middle. The CDR3 has 12 residues.

The chain is built from TRBV7-2 and TRBJ2-3; 8 nucleotides align to TRBD2. Germline values: CDR1 SGHTA, CDR2 FQGNSA. This CDR3 has 16 residues. The J segment lost 4 bases and the V segment lost 5 bases, leaving 11 bases of the junction unmatched. The CDR3 spells CASSKTGLGGADTQYF. CDR3 DNA sequence: TGTGCCAGCAGCAAAACGGGACTAGGAGGCGCAGATACGCAGTATTTT.

This clone was counted a single time. The chain links TRBV7-9 to TRBJ1-6, with no clear D. Germline CDR1 and CDR2: SEHNR and FQNEAQ (reference sequence). This CDR3 contains 15 residues. V gave up 4 bases and J gave up 0 bases, with 7 bases separating them. CDR3 sequence (DNA): TGTGCCAGCAGCTCTGGCAGCTCCTATAATTCACCCCTCCACTTT. The encoded protein is CASSSGSSYNSPLHF.

The V and J genes are TRBV4-3 and TRBJ1-1; 11 nucleotides match TRBD1. Per germline, CDR1 LGHNA and CDR2 YSLEER. The CDR3 sequence is 17 residues long. With V trimmed by 0 bases and J by 1 base, 4 bases remained unmatched. The chain's CDR3 is CASSQDWTGGTNTEAFF. The CDR3, as DNA: TGCGCCAGCAGCCAAGATTGGACAGGGGGCACGAACACTGAAGCTTTCTTT.

The CDR3 reads CASSYSGTVGPQHF. CDR3 bases: TGTGCCAGCAGTTACTCGGGGACAGTCGGGCCCCAGCATTTT. The gene calls are TRBV6-2 or TRBV6-3 and TRBJ1-5; 7 positions agree with TRBD1. The junction had 5 bases not matched to a gene; V was cut back by 0 bases and J by 9 bases. This CDR3 spans 14 amino acids. Germline assignment: CDR1 MNHEY and CDR2 SVGEGT.

The chain couples TRBV27 to TRBJ1-1; D not certain. The CDR3 totals 13 residues. The V and J ends lost 5 bases and 0 bases respectively, with 7 bases between them. Germline values: CDR1 MNHEY, CDR2 SMNVEV (reference sequence). The CDR3 DNA follows: TGTGCCAGCAGTGTTTATATGAACACTGAAGCTTTCTTT. Translation gives CASSVYMNTEAFF.

The CDR3 sequence is CASSLDTYEQYF. The DNA for the CDR3 is TGTGCCAGCAGCTTGGACACCTACGAGCAGTACTTC. The chain combines TRBV5-4 with TRBJ2-7; D ambiguous. CDR1 SGHNT and CDR2 YYREEE come from the germline V gene (reference sequence). The CDR3 totals 12 residues. Trimming cost V 0 bases and J 2 bases, with 3 bases left between them.

CDR3 amino acids: CSVELGASRYGYTF. The CDR3 DNA reads as TGCAGCGTTGAACTGGGGGCAAGTCGCTATGGCTACACCTTC. The J gene is TRBJ1-2, the V gene TRBV29-1; possible D gene TRBD1, 6 bases. Trimming took off 2 bases at V and 4 bases at J, with 14 bases between the two ends. Germline loops: CDR1 SQVTM, CDR2 ANQGSEA. The CDR3 is 14 residues long.

The CDR3 loop reads CASSLGTRNTEAFF. In nucleotides, the CDR3 is TGTGCCAGCAGTTTGGGGACGAGGAACACTGAAGCTTTCTTT. V usage is TRBV27 and J usage is TRBJ1-1; D possibly corresponds to TRBD1 (5 bases). CDR1 is MNHEY, CDR2 SMNVEV, per germline (reference sequence). The CDR3 extends over 14 amino acids. The V end lost 3 bases, the J end lost 1 base, and 9 bases lay between the germline ends.

V usage is TRBV12-3 or TRBV12-4 and J usage is TRBJ1-1, with TRBD1 matching 7 bases. The CDR3 spans 11 residues. J gave up 11 bases and V 7 bases, and 7 bases lay outside the gene matches. CDR3: CASNRQGEAFF. CDR3 bases: TGTGCCAGCAACCGCCAGGGGGAGGCTTTCTTT.

The rearrangement uses TRBV28 and TRBJ2-7; no clear D. The CDR3 loop spans 14 amino acids. CDR1 and CDR2 from the germline V gene are MDHEN and SYDVKM. The ends were cut back, 4 bases at V and 2 bases at J, with 12 bases in the middle. This CDR3 is CASSSSPLAYEQYF. CDR3 coding DNA: TGTGCCAGCAGTTCCAGCCCACTTGCCTACGAGCAGTACTTC.

This sequence joins TRBV12-3 or TRBV12-4 and TRBJ1-1, with a possible D match to TRBD1 (6 bases). The germline V and J ends were trimmed by 7 bases and 4 bases, with 10 bases remaining between them. The CDR3 spans 12 residues. The CDR3 bases are TGTGCCAGCAATAAACAGGGCACTGAAGCTTTCTTT. This codes for CASNKQGTEAFF.

The chain joins TRBV7-9 to TRBJ2-5, with D uncertain. The CDR3 is made up of 12 amino acids. CDR1 and CDR2 from the germline V gene are SEHNR and FQNEAQ (reference sequence). The V end was cut by 4 bases, the J end by 7 bases, with 10 bases between. The CDR3: CASSSPLGTQYF. The CDR3, as DNA: TGTGCCAGCAGCTCCCCCTTAGGGACCCAGTACTTC. Full variable domain (remainder filled in from reference TRBV7-9 and TRBJ2-5): DTGVSQNPRHKITKRGQNVTFRCDPISEHNRLYWYRQTLGQGPEFLTYFQNEAQLEKSRLLSDRFSAERPKGSFSTLEIQRTEQGDSAMYLCASSSPLGTQYFGPGTRLLVL.

The chain carries TRBV29-1 and TRBJ2-2; a weak D match, TRBD1 (5 bases). The V end lost 7 bases, the J end lost 3 bases, and 21 bases lay between the germline ends. In germline, CDR1 is SQVTM, CDR2 ANQGSEA. CDR3 length: 16 amino acids. CDR3 protein: CSAEWKGRSHTGELFF. The CDR3 coding sequence is TGCAGCGCCGAGTGGAAGGGGCGAAGTCACACCGGGGAGCTGTTTTTT.

The chain uses TRBV10-3 and TRBJ1-1, with a weak D call TRBD1 (5 bases). V dropped 0 bases and J dropped 4 bases, with 15 bases sitting between them. The CDR3 length is 16 residues. Per the germline V gene, CDR1 is ENHRY and CDR2 is SYGVKD. Here the CDR3 reads CAISESGGYEVTEAFF. Here the CDR3 DNA reads TGTGCCATCAGTGAGTCGGGGGGGTATGAGGTCACTGAAGCTTTCTTT.